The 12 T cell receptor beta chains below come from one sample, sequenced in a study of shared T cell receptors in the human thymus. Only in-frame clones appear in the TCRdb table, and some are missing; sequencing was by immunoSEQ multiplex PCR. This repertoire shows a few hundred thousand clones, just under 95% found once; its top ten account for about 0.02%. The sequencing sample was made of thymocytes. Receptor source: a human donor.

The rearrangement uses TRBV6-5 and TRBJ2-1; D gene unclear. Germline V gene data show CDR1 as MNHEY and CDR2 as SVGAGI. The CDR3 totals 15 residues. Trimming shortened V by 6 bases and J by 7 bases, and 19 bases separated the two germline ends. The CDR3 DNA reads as TGTGCCAGCAGCCCCGACCGGACCCCCCGGAATGAGCAGTTCTTC. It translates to CASSPDRTPRNEQFF.

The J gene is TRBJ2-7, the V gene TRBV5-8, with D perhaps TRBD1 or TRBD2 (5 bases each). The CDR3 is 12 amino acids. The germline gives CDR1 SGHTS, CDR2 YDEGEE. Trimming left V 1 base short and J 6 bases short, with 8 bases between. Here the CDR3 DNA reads TGTGCCAGCAGCTTGTGGGACCCCGAGCAGTACTTC. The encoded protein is CASSLWDPEQYF.

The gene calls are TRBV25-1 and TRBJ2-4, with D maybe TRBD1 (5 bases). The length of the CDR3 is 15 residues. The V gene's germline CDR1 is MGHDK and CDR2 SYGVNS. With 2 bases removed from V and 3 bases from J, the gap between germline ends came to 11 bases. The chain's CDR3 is CASSEKGLGKNIQYF. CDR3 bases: TGTGCCAGCAGTGAAAAGGGGTTGGGCAAAAACATTCAGTACTTC.

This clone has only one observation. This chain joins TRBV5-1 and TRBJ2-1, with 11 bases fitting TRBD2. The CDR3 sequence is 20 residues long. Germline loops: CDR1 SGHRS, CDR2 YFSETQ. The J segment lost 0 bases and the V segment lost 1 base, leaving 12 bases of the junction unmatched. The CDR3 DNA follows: TGCGCCAGCAGCTTGATCGCTAGCGGGAGGACCGGAAGCTCCTACAATGAGCAGTTCTTC. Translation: CASSLIASGRTGSSYNEQFF.

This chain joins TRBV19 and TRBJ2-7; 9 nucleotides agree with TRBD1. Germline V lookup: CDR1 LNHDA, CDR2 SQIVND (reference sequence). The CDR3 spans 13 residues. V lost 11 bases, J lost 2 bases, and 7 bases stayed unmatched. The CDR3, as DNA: TGTGCCGTGCTACAGGGGGCCCCCTACGAGCAGTACTTC. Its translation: CAVLQGAPYEQYF.

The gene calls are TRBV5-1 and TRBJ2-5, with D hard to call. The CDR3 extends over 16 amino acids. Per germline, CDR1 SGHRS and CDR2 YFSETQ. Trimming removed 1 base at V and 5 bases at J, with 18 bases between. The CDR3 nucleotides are TGCGCCAGCAGCTTGATAGGCAGAATCCCTGTTGAGACCCAGTACTTC. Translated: CASSLIGRIPVETQYF. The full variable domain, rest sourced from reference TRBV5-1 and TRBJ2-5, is KAGVTQTPRYLIKTRGQQVTLSCSPISGHRSVSWYQQTPGQGLQFLFEYFSETQRNKGNFPGRFSGRQFSNSRSEMNVSTLELGDSALYLCASSLIGRIPVETQYFGPGTRLLVL.

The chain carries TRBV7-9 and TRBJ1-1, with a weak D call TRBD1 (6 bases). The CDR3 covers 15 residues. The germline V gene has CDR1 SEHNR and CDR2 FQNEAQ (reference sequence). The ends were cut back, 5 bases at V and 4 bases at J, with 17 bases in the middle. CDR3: CASSVGGRVGTEAFF. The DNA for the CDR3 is TGTGCCAGCAGCGTAGGGGGTCGGGTTGGCACTGAAGCTTTCTTT.

The CDR3 nucleotides read TGTGCCAGCAGTGAATTGGGGACAGGGGACTCCTACGAGCAGTACTTC. It encodes CASSELGTGDSYEQYF. This sequence joins TRBV25-1 and TRBJ2-7; TRBD1 agrees at 10 bases. Germline V lookup: CDR1 MGHDK, CDR2 SYGVNS. This CDR3 contains 16 residues. V lost 1 base, J lost 0 bases, and 3 bases stayed unmatched.

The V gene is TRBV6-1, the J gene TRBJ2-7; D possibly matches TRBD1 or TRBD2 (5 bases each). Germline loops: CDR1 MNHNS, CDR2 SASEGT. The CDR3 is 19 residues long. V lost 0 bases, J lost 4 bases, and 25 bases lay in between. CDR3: CASSEASPDGASPLYEQYF. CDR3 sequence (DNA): TGTGCCAGCAGTGAAGCTTCTCCGGACGGGGCTTCTCCCCTATACGAGCAGTACTTC.

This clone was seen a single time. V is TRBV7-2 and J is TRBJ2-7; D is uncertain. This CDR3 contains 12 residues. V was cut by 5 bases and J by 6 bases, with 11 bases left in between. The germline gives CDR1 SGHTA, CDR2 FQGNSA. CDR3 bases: TGTGCCAGCAGCCCGTGGGCTGCCGAGCAGTACTTC. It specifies CASSPWAAEQYF.

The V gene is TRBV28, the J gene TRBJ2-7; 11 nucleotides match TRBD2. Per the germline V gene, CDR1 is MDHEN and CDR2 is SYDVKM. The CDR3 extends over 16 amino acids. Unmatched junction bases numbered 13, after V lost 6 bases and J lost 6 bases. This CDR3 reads CASSRPQGLAGGEQYF. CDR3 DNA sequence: TGTGCCAGCAGCCGCCCCCAGGGGCTAGCGGGGGGCGAGCAGTACTTC.

CDR3 in amino acids: CASSLWKNYGYTF. The CDR3 nucleotides read TGTGCCAGCAGTTTGTGGAAAAATTATGGCTACACCTTC. This chain joins TRBV28 and TRBJ1-2; D gene uncertain. Trimming took 3 bases from V and 5 from J, leaving 10 bases between them. The germline CDR1 and CDR2 sequences are MDHEN and SYDVKM. CDR3 length: 13 amino acids.